This note documents a single T cell receptor beta chain sequence. Its cognate antigen is unknown. The sample originates from a study of shared clonotypes between healthy human individuals. Study background: CD4 naive cells filled three plates per donor, CD4 memory three, CD8 naive two and CD8 memory one. Findings of the study overall: In the sorted subsets, rarefaction showed sequencing was incomplete despite large depth.

V lost 11 bases and J 4 bases, leaving 15 bases between the germline ends. The length of the CDR3 is 12 residues. Per the germline V gene, CDR1 is SGHAT and CDR2 is FQNNGV. Method: immunoSEQ multiplex PCR; TCRdb's copy keeps in-frame clones and lacks some. The top ten hold 0.06% of the sample, which has under 550,000 clones, about 96% seen once. V gene TRBV11-2 combines with J gene TRBJ2-7; D unresolved. The receptor comes from a woman aged 25 to 39 in good health. The sample consisted of naive CD4+ T cells sorted from blood. Specified subset: CD45RA+ positively selected. In DNA form, the CDR3 reads TGTGCCTCGGGCCCTGCCCTTTACGAGCAGTACTTC. Protein product: CASGPALYEQYF.